This T cell receptor beta chain was identified during a study of cytomegalovirus exposure and HLA in healthy donors. The PCR employed 60 Vbeta primers together with 13 Jbeta primers. The repertoire was sequenced with immunoSEQ multiplex PCR; TCRdb's copy has only in-frame clones and lacks some. The sample yields 140,000 to 150,000 clones, 60% to 80% seen once. CDR3 length: 15 amino acids. V shed 0 bases and J 6 bases; nucleotides not matched to a gene: 7. Germline V lookup: CDR1 MNHNY, CDR2 SVGAGI (reference sequence). The specimen sequenced was PBMCs. This receptor was identified in a woman in her twenties or thirties in good health and CMV-seronegative. The chain has TRBV6-6 and TRBJ1-1, with 7 bases aligning to TRBD1. CDR3 residues: CASSYSIQGGAEAFF. In nucleotides, the CDR3 is TGTGCCAGCAGTTACTCGATTCAGGGGGGCGCTGAAGCTTTCTTT.